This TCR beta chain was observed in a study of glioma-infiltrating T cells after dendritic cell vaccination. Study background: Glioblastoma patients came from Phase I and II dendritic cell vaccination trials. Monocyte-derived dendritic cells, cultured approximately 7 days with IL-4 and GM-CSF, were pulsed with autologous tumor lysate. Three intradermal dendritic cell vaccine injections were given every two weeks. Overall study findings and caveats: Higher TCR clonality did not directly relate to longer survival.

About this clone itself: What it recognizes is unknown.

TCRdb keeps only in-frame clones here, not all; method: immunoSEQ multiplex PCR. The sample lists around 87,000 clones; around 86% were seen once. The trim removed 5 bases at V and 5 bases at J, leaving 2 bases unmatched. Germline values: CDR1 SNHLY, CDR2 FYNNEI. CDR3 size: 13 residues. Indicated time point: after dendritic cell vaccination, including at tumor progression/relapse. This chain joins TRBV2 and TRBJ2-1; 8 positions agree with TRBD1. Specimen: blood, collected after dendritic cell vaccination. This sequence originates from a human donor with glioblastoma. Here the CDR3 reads CASSIQGDNEQFF. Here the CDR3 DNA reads TGTGCCAGCAGTATACAGGGGGACAATGAGCAGTTCTTC.